These 28 T cell receptor beta chains came from one sample sequenced in a study of T cell responses to AZD1222 COVID-19 vaccine. The assay was immunoSEQ multiplex PCR, and TCRdb's table has in-frame clones only and misses some. The table lists 95,000 to 120,000 clones, around 90% of them singletons. The sample in question was peripheral blood, obtained on day 0 of MenACWY control vaccination. The receptors were sampled from an adult in good health.

The genes are TRBV27 and TRBJ2-1, with D perhaps TRBD1 (5 bases). V lost 3 bases to trimming and J lost 1 base, with 10 bases between them. The CDR3 is made up of 15 amino acids. Germline CDR1 is MNHEY and CDR2 is SMNVEV (reference sequence). The CDR3 sequence: CASSLGRVSYNEQFF. In nucleotides, the CDR3 is TGTGCCAGCAGTTTGGGCAGGGTGTCCTACAATGAGCAGTTCTTC.

The rearrangement uses TRBV21-1 and TRBJ1-6. TRBV21-1 has pseudogene status. The CDR3 has 18 residues. The CDR3 sequence is CASSKEVGGLLYNSPLHF. CDR3 DNA sequence: TGTGCCAGCAGCAAAGAGGTGGGGGGGCTTCTCTATAATTCACCCCTCCACTTT.

This chain uses TRBV28 with TRBJ1-5; TRBD1 aligns across 7 bases. CDR3 length: 16 residues. The V and J ends lost 8 bases and 1 base, in that order; junction bases with no gene match: 11. Germline values: CDR1 MDHEN, CDR2 SYDVKM. CDR3 region: CASREGTGESNQPQHF. In DNA form, the CDR3 reads TGTGCCAGCCGCGAAGGAACAGGGGAGAGCAATCAGCCCCAGCATTTT.

Only one count was recorded for this clone. The V call is TRBV11-3, the J call TRBJ2-1; D may be TRBD1 or TRBD2 (5 bases each). CDR1 and CDR2 (germline): SGHNT, YENEEA. This CDR3 contains 15 residues. V lost 1 base to trimming and J lost 5 bases, with 12 bases between them. CDR3 amino acids: CASSLGGRRDNEQFF. In DNA form, the CDR3 reads TGTGCCAGCAGCTTAGGGGGACGCCGAGACAATGAGCAGTTCTTC.

This clone was counted once. The genes are TRBV19 and TRBJ1-3; a possible D gene is TRBD1 (6 bases). V lost 7 bases and J 3 bases, leaving 16 bases between the germline ends. The CDR3 sequence is 15 residues long. Germline CDR1 is LNHDA and CDR2 is SQIVND (reference sequence). Here the CDR3 DNA reads TGTGCCAGTACCCCCGGGGGCGCCGGTGGAAACACCATATATTTT. Residues: CASTPGGAGGNTIYF.

This clone was counted a single time. This rearrangement joins TRBV6-2 or TRBV6-3 to TRBJ2-3; 9 bases align to TRBD2. This CDR3 spans 15 amino acids. The junction had 6 bases not matched to a gene; V was cut back by 0 bases and J by 8 bases. Germline CDR1 and CDR2: MNHEY and SVGEGT. CDR3 in DNA: TGTGCCAGCAGTTACTCCGCTAGCGGGGTAGGTACGCAGTATTTT. Its protein product is CASSYSASGVGTQYF.

In this sample, this clone turned up once. The rearrangement uses TRBV18 and TRBJ1-2; 7 bases align to TRBD1. V trimming: 2 bases; J trimming: 5 bases; junction bases outside the gene matches: 5. Germline V gives CDR1 KGHSH, CDR2 LQKENI. This CDR3 has 14 residues. CDR3 in DNA: TGTGCCAGCTCACCAATGGACAGGTCATATGGCTACACCTTC. Its protein product is CASSPMDRSYGYTF.

This chain uses TRBV10-3 with TRBJ1-1; a possible D gene is TRBD1 (5 bases). CDR3 length equals 14 residues. Germline V gene lookup returns CDR1 ENHRY and CDR2 SYGVKD. V shed 0 bases and J shed 6 bases, with 11 bases lying between them. The chain's CDR3 is CAISESGEVAEAFF. The DNA of the CDR3 is TGTGCCATCAGTGAGTCAGGGGAAGTCGCTGAAGCTTTCTTT.

This sequence joins TRBV5-4 and TRBJ1-3, with D possibly TRBD1 on 5 matching bases. Germline V CDR1 and CDR2: SGHNT, YYREEE (reference sequence). V lost 4 bases to trimming and J lost 0 bases, with 11 bases between them. This CDR3 contains 15 residues. Written as DNA, the CDR3 is TGTGCCAGCAGCAGGGACTCGAGCTCTGGAAACACCATATATTTT. It translates to CASSRDSSSGNTIYF.

The chain employs TRBV5-4 and TRBJ1-2, with unresolved D. CDR1 is SGHNT, CDR2 YYREEE, per germline (reference sequence). The CDR3 has 13 residues. Trimming stripped 0 bases from V and 4 bases from J, with 7 bases between. The CDR3 here is CASSLEQLYGYTF. The CDR3 coding sequence is TGTGCCAGCAGCTTGGAACAGCTCTATGGCTACACCTTC.

The chain combines TRBV28 with TRBJ1-1, with D unclear. Trimming took off 2 bases at V and 2 bases at J, with 24 bases between the two ends. This CDR3 region has 19 residues. CDR1 is MDHEN, CDR2 SYDVKM, per germline. DNA for the CDR3: TGTGCCAGCAGTTTAATAGGTGGCTGGGAGGGTACCCTAAACACTGAAGCTTTCTTT. It yields the protein CASSLIGGWEGTLNTEAFF.

V gene TRBV5-1 combines with J gene TRBJ2-5, with 7 bases that match TRBD2. The germline CDR1 and CDR2 sequences are SGHRS and YFSETQ. The CDR3 is 15 amino acids. V lost 2 bases to trimming and J lost 5 bases; unmatched junction nucleotides: 9. The CDR3 loop is CASSLKATSRETQYF. In DNA, the CDR3 is TGCGCCAGCAGCTTAAAGGCGACTAGCAGGGAGACCCAGTACTTC.

The chain carries TRBV27 and TRBJ2-6; D tentatively reads TRBD1 or TRBD2 (5 bases each). The CDR3 is 19 residues long. Germline CDR1 is MNHEY and CDR2 is SMNVEV (reference sequence). The V and J ends lost 4 bases and 0 bases respectively, with 19 bases between them. CDR3 coding DNA: TGTGCCAGCAGTTCCCCCGCCCGGTGGGGGACCTCTGGGGCCAACGTCCTGACTTTC. This codes for CASSSPARWGTSGANVLTF.

V usage is TRBV5-6 and J usage is TRBJ1-6, with unresolved D. The CDR3 is 12 residues long. V was trimmed by 0 bases and J by 7 bases, leaving 2 bases between them. Germline CDR1 reads SGHDT; CDR2 reads YYEEEE. This CDR3 reads CASSLGNSPLHF. Here the CDR3 DNA reads TGTGCCAGCAGCTTGGGGAATTCACCCCTCCACTTT.

This clone turned up a few times. The chain couples TRBV10-2 to TRBJ2-7, with no clear D. The CDR3 is made up of 15 amino acids. Looked up from germline, CDR1 is WSHSY and CDR2 is SAAADI. V dropped 1 base and J dropped 0 bases, with 10 bases sitting between them. CDR3 nucleotide sequence: TGCGCCAGCAGTGAGTGGAGTACCCTCTCCTACGAGCAGTACTTC. Amino acid sequence: CASSEWSTLSYEQYF.

This clone was picked up one time. This chain links TRBV7-2 with TRBJ2-5, with D hard to call. The CDR3 sequence is 12 residues long. Germline CDR1 SGHTA, CDR2 FQGNSA. V dropped 4 bases and J dropped 5 bases, with 8 bases sitting between them. The CDR3 nucleotides read TGTGCCAGCAGCTCACTCGGGGAGACCCAGTACTTC. Protein sequence: CASSSLGETQYF.

The CDR3 loop is CASSQGWASSLTYEQYF. CDR3 nucleotides: TGCGCCAGCAGCCAGGGCTGGGCTAGCTCCCTCACCTACGAGCAGTACTTC. The chain joins TRBV4-3 to TRBJ2-7, with a weak D call TRBD2 (5 bases). This CDR3 is 17 amino acids long. Germline CDR1 reads LGHNA; CDR2 reads YSLEER. Trimming shortened V by 3 bases and J by 2 bases, and 20 bases separated the two germline ends.

The chain uses TRBV18 and TRBJ1-1; 7 bases map to TRBD1. V shed 5 bases, J shed 1 base, and the junction held 7 bases outside the gene matches. Germline V CDR1 and CDR2: KGHSH, LQKENI. The CDR3 is made up of 15 amino acids. The CDR3 DNA sequence: TGTGCCAGCTCAAGGGAAGGGGGCACGAACACTGAAGCTTTCTTT. It is translated as CASSREGGTNTEAFF.

The genes are TRBV30 and TRBJ2-2; no definite D call. The V end lost 3 bases, the J end lost 2 bases, and 7 bases lay between the germline ends. This CDR3 contains 13 residues. In germline, CDR1 is GTSNPN, CDR2 SVGIG (reference sequence). The CDR3 sequence is CAWRGGNTGELFF. The CDR3 DNA follows: TGTGCCTGGAGGGGCGGCAACACCGGGGAGCTGTTTTTT.

This sequence joins TRBV23-1 and TRBJ1-5; D is ambiguous. TRBV23-1 counts as an open reading frame of uncertain function. CDR3 length equals 15 residues. Deletions cut 0 bases from V and 0 bases from J, with 6 bases between. In nucleotides, the CDR3 is TGCGCCAGCAGTCAATCGGGCCGTAGCAATCAGCCCCAGCATTTT. It translates to CASSQSGRSNQPQHF.

V is TRBV9 and J is TRBJ1-2; D is unclear. Trimming stripped 0 bases from V and 7 bases from J, with 7 bases between. The CDR3 runs 12 residues. The germline V gene has CDR1 SGDLS and CDR2 YYNGEE. CDR3 sequence (DNA): TGTGCCAGCAGCGTAGAAAACGGTGGCTACACCTTC. Translation gives CASSVENGGYTF.

The chain combines TRBV5-1 with TRBJ2-3; tentative D call: TRBD1 (6 bases). The V end was cut by 3 bases, the J end by 3 bases, with 8 bases between. This CDR3 has 13 residues. CDR1 and CDR2 from the germline V gene are SGHRS and YFSETQ. The CDR3 here is CASSYRVTDTQYF. The CDR3 coding sequence is TGCGCCAGCAGCTACAGGGTGACAGATACGCAGTATTTT.

The chain combines TRBV5-4 with TRBJ2-7, with D hard to call. Germline V gives CDR1 SGHNT, CDR2 YYREEE (reference sequence). Trimming removed 0 bases from V and 3 bases from J, with 7 bases in between. The CDR3 runs to 13 residues. CDR3 nucleotide sequence: TGTGCCAGCAGCTTGGGGCAACTCTACGAGCAGTACTTC. Translating it yields CASSLGQLYEQYF.

The chain joins TRBV27 to TRBJ2-7; D is uncertain. Germline V CDR1 and CDR2: MNHEY, SMNVEV (reference sequence). CDR3 size: 15 residues. Trimming cost V 3 bases and J 2 bases, with 14 bases left between them. The CDR3 is CASSLRRALAYEQYF. DNA for the CDR3: TGTGCCAGCAGTTTGCGTCGGGCCCTAGCCTACGAGCAGTACTTC.

The V and J genes are TRBV30 and TRBJ2-7, with TRBD1 as a possible D gene (5 bases). In germline, CDR1 is GTSNPN, CDR2 SVGIG (reference sequence). Trimming pared 3 bases from V and 3 bases from J, leaving 12 bases between. CDR3 length: 13 amino acids. CDR3: CAWRGPLGYEQYF. The CDR3 coding sequence is TGTGCCTGGAGGGGGCCCCTGGGCTACGAGCAGTACTTC.

The chain uses TRBV9 and TRBJ2-7, with 8 bases identical to TRBD1. In germline, CDR1 is SGDLS, CDR2 YYNGEE. The V gene end was trimmed by 4 bases and the J gene end by 3 bases; junction bases not matched to a gene: 6. The CDR3 is 14 amino acids. The CDR3 sequence is CASSPGGLVYEQYF. The CDR3 DNA sequence: TGTGCCAGCAGCCCAGGGGGCCTCGTCTACGAGCAGTACTTC.

This clone showed up just a few times. The rearrangement links TRBV6-5 to TRBJ1-2, with D hard to call. This CDR3 contains 15 residues. Between the trimmed V and J ends, which lost 0 bases and 4 bases, there was a span of 12 bases. The germline V gene encodes CDR1 MNHEY and CDR2 SVGAGI. CDR3 nucleotide sequence: TGTGCCAGCAGTTACTCGTCGGCGGCAACCTATGGCTACACCTTC. It codes for CASSYSSAATYGYTF.

The rearrangement links TRBV12-5 to TRBJ1-3, with 10 bases aligning to TRBD1. The CDR3 covers 18 residues. Germline V gene data show CDR1 as LGHNT and CDR2 as FRNRAP. V was pared by 0 bases and J by 4 bases, with 9 bases of the junction left unmatched. The CDR3, as DNA: TGTGCTAGTGGTTTGGTAGACAGGGGGCGCAGGCCAGGAAACACCATATATTTT. It is translated as CASGLVDRGRRPGNTIYF.